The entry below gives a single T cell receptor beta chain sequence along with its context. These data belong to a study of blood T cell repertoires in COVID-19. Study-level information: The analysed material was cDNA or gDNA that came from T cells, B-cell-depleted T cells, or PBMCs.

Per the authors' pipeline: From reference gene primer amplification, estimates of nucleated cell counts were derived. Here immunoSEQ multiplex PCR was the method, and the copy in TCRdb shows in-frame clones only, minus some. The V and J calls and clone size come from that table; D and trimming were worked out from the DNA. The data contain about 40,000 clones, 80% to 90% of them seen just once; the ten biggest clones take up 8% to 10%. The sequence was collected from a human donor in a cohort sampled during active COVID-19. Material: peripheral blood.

CDR3 DNA: TGTGCCAGCAGTTACGTTGGACAACAAGAGACCCAGTACTTC. As protein: CASSYVGQQETQYF. The rearrangement links TRBV6-5 to TRBJ2-5; maybe TRBD1 (5 bases). The V gene's germline CDR1 is MNHEY and CDR2 SVGAGI. The CDR3 runs 14 residues. V lost 2 bases, J lost 2 bases, and 9 bases lay in between.